Shown below are 31 T cell receptor beta chains from a single sample sequenced in a study of identical twins. TCRdb itself ran the 5' RACE reads through MiXCR, one entry per CDR3 protein. In the table there are hundreds of thousands of distinct CDR3 sequences, approximately 6.1% of which are singletons. Sample: naive T cells sorted from blood. These TCRs come from a man between 18 and 35 years old in good health.

This clonotype was counted at least ten times. The genes are TRBV27 and TRBJ2-2, with D unresolved. The CDR3 length is 16 residues. Germline V gives CDR1 MNHEY, CDR2 SMNVEV (reference sequence). Deletions cut 3 bases from V and 7 bases from J, with 18 bases between. The CDR3 is CASSFSDHVPGGELFF. CDR3 DNA sequence: TGTGCCAGCAGTTTCTCCGATCATGTGCCAGGCGGGGAGCTGTTTTTT.

This clonotype was counted at least ten times. The V gene is TRBV27, the J gene TRBJ2-3; TRBD1 might be the D (5 bases). Germline values: CDR1 MNHEY, CDR2 SMNVEV (reference sequence). The CDR3 runs 14 residues. The V end was cut by 3 bases, the J end by 2 bases, with 9 bases between. The CDR3 sequence: CASSFPGHTDTQYF. The CDR3 region has the DNA TGTGCCAGCAGTTTTCCCGGACACACAGATACGCAGTATTTT.

This clonotype was observed at least ten times. The rearrangement joins TRBV20-1 to TRBJ1-2; D possibly corresponds to TRBD1 (5 bases). CDR1 and CDR2 (germline): DFQATT, SNEGSKA (reference sequence). The germline V and J ends were trimmed by 1 base and 0 bases, with 15 bases remaining between them. The CDR3 spans 16 residues. CDR3 sequence: CSARAMGQIANYGYTF. CDR3 nucleotide sequence: TGCAGTGCTAGAGCTATGGGGCAAATAGCTAACTATGGCTACACCTTC.

This clonotype was picked up many times. DNA of the CDR3: TGTGCCAGCAGCAAGGGACTAGCCCAGTTCTTC. Its protein is CASSKGLAQFF. The chain recombines TRBV3-1 with TRBJ2-1; 9 nucleotides match TRBD2. CDR1 is LGHDT, CDR2 YNNKEL, per germline (reference sequence). CDR3 length equals 11 residues. V lost 5 bases to trimming and J lost 13 bases; unmatched junction nucleotides: 3.

The J gene is TRBJ2-1, the V gene TRBV18; 12 positions agree with TRBD2. Germline V gene sequence: CDR1 KGHSH, CDR2 LQKENI. CDR3 length equals 16 residues. Trimming cost V 8 bases and J 7 bases; bases outside gene matches: 12. The chain's CDR3 is CASRQTGLAGTNEQFF. CDR3 DNA: TGTGCCAGCCGTCAAACCGGACTAGCGGGAACAAATGAGCAGTTCTTC.

Here the CDR3 DNA reads TGCGCCAGCGGAGCCCCCACCACCGGGGAGCTGTTTTTT. Its translation: CASGAPTTGELFF. V is TRBV5-1 and J is TRBJ2-2; D not certain. The CDR3 covers 13 residues. Germline CDR1 reads SGHRS; CDR2 reads YFSETQ. V was cut by 7 bases and J by 4 bases, with 11 bases left in between. The full variable domain, completed using reference TRBV5-1 and TRBJ2-2, is KAGVTQTPRYLIKTRGQQVTLSCSPISGHRSVSWYQQTPGQGLQFLFEYFSETQRNKGNFPGRFSGRQFSNSRSEMNVSTLELGDSALYLCASGAPTTGELFFGEGSRLTVL.

The chain links TRBV9 to TRBJ2-2, with D uncertain. From germline, CDR1 is SGDLS and CDR2 YYNGEE. The CDR3 totals 15 residues. Trimming took 0 bases from V and 3 from J, leaving 9 bases between them. CDR3 DNA: TGTGCCAGCAGCGTAGCCGGCAGCTACACCGGGGAGCTGTTTTTT. Translation gives CASSVAGSYTGELFF.

At least ten counts were recorded for this clonotype. The chain couples TRBV7-9 to TRBJ2-1; possibly TRBD1 for D (7 bases). The CDR3 extends over 13 amino acids. V shed 8 bases and J shed 9 bases, with 17 bases lying between them. Germline assignment: CDR1 SEHNR and CDR2 FQNEAQ (reference sequence). CDR3 region: CASGGGDSGEQFF. The CDR3, as DNA: TGTGCCAGCGGAGGAGGGGACAGCGGTGAGCAGTTCTTC.

This clonotype was counted a few times. V and J are TRBV6-2 or TRBV6-3 and TRBJ2-7; 9 positions agree with TRBD2. CDR3 size: 15 residues. J was trimmed by 3 bases and V by 5 bases; bases with no gene match: 8. CDR1 is MNHEY and CDR2 is SVGEGT in the germline V gene. The CDR3 DNA reads as TGTGCCAGCAGTATCGAGAGCGGGAGGCTCTACGAGCAGTACTTC. As protein: CASSIESGRLYEQYF.

This clonotype turned up a few times. This chain connects TRBV5-1 to TRBJ2-1, with D perhaps TRBD1 (6 bases). The CDR3 has 16 amino acids. V shed 0 bases and J shed 5 bases, with 15 bases lying between them. Germline V gene lookup returns CDR1 SGHRS and CDR2 YFSETQ. CDR3 amino acids: CASSLVGAEINNEQFF. The CDR3 DNA reads as TGCGCCAGCAGCTTGGTGGGGGCGGAAATAAACAATGAGCAGTTCTTC. The full variable domain, with the rest looked up from reference TRBV5-1 and TRBJ2-1, is KAGVTQTPRYLIKTRGQQVTLSCSPISGHRSVSWYQQTPGQGLQFLFEYFSETQRNKGNFPGRFSGRQFSNSRSEMNVSTLELGDSALYLCASSLVGAEINNEQFFGPGTRLTVL.

V and J are TRBV29-1 and TRBJ1-1; a possible D gene is TRBD1 (6 bases). Germline values: CDR1 SQVTM, CDR2 ANQGSEA. The CDR3 has 14 amino acids. Trimming removed 7 bases from V and 1 base from J, with 16 bases in between. Here the CDR3 reads CSAGGRGWNTEAFF. For the CDR3, the DNA is TGCAGCGCCGGGGGCCGGGGTTGGAACACTGAAGCTTTCTTT.

This clonotype was seen repeatedly, ten times or more. The chain recombines TRBV12-5 with TRBJ1-6; possible D gene TRBD1, 6 bases. The V end lost 1 base, the J end lost 10 bases, and 11 bases lay between the germline ends. This CDR3 is built from 14 residues. Germline-derived CDR1 and CDR2 are LGHNT and FRNRAP. The CDR3 nucleotides are TGTGCTAGTGGTTTGGGGCAGGGGCCCTCACCCCTCCACTTT. It is translated as CASGLGQGPSPLHF.

This clonotype was seen ten or more times. The CDR3 is CSVELTSGRLYEQFF. The CDR3 bases are TGCAGCGTTGAACTGACTAGCGGGAGATTATATGAGCAGTTCTTC. This chain links TRBV29-1 with TRBJ2-1, with 12 bases lining up with TRBD2. Germline-derived CDR1 and CDR2 are SQVTM and ANQGSEA. The ends lost 2 bases at V and 8 bases at J; junction bases unmatched: 7. This CDR3 is built from 15 residues.

The sample holds many counts of this clonotype. V is TRBV20-1 and J is TRBJ1-5, with 9 nucleotides matching TRBD1. The germline gives CDR1 DFQATT, CDR2 SNEGSKA (reference sequence). CDR3 length equals 15 residues. Losses at the gene ends were 4 bases for V and 1 base for J; bases not matched to a gene: 5. CDR3 protein: CSATTGGGSNQPQHF. The DNA for the CDR3 is TGCAGTGCTACCACAGGGGGCGGGAGCAATCAGCCCCAGCATTTT.

The rearrangement uses TRBV11-2 and TRBJ2-4, with TRBD2 identical over 10 bases. Trimming took 1 base from V and 1 from J; bases not matched to a gene: 7. This CDR3 has 18 residues. The germline gives CDR1 SGHAT, CDR2 FQNNGV. The CDR3 here is CASSLGGLAGAAKNIQYF. For the CDR3, the DNA is TGTGCCAGCAGCTTAGGGGGCCTAGCGGGAGCGGCCAAAAACATTCAGTACTTC.

The chain recombines TRBV6-6 with TRBJ2-1, with D tentatively TRBD2 (5 bases). Germline V lookup: CDR1 MNHNY, CDR2 SVGAGI (reference sequence). V lost 10 bases to trimming and J lost 4 bases, with 14 bases between them. CDR3 length equals 13 residues. The CDR3 loop is CATSRGFYNEQFF. The CDR3 region has the DNA TGTGCCACCTCGCGCGGGTTTTACAATGAGCAGTTCTTC.

The table lists this clonotype with many counts. The chain links TRBV12-3 or TRBV12-4 to TRBJ1-3; no reliable D call. This CDR3 region has 14 residues. Trimming took 1 base from V and 8 from J, leaving 12 bases between them. For the CDR3, the DNA is TGTGCCAGCAGTTTAGGAGCCCCTTGGGACACCATATATTTT. Its translation: CASSLGAPWDTIYF.

The V and J genes are TRBV12-3 or TRBV12-4 and TRBJ2-2, with D unresolved. Trimming took off 2 bases at V and 2 bases at J, with 9 bases between the two ends. This CDR3 spans 15 amino acids. For the CDR3, the DNA is TGTGCCAGCAGTTTAAAGGACGGCAACACCGGGGAGCTGTTTTTT. Translated: CASSLKDGNTGELFF.

This clonotype was detected only a few times. The V gene is TRBV10-3, the J gene TRBJ1-2; D uncertain. CDR1 and CDR2 (germline): ENHRY, SYGVKD. The CDR3 is 13 residues long. V was trimmed by 3 bases and J by 6 bases, leaving 11 bases between them. CDR3 region: CAISDAEVDGYTF. CDR3 DNA: TGTGCCATCAGTGACGCCGAGGTGGATGGCTACACCTTC.

In the case of this clonotype: A much more abundant neighbour one base away suggests this may be a read error. The final CDR3 position lacks the conserved phenylalanine or tryptophan, pointing to a likely read error. This sequence joins TRBV28 and TRBJ1-1; D unresolved. This CDR3 region has 14 residues. The V gene's germline CDR1 is MDHEN and CDR2 SYDVKM. The germline V and J ends were trimmed by 6 bases and 0 bases, with 11 bases remaining between them. The CDR3 loop reads CASSFPLVNTEAFY. CDR3 sequence (DNA): TGTGCCAGCAGCTTTCCGTTGGTGAACACTGAAGCTTTCTAT.

This clonotype was observed a few times. The chain recombines TRBV4-2 with TRBJ2-3, with a possible D match to TRBD2 (5 bases). Germline V gives CDR1 LGHNA, CDR2 YNFKEQ. The length of the CDR3 is 14 residues. Trimming pared 8 bases from V and 0 bases from J, leaving 12 bases between. The CDR3 sequence: CASSKDSSTDTQYF. The CDR3 DNA reads as TGTGCCAGCTCCAAGGACTCTAGCACAGATACGCAGTATTTT.

The chain carries TRBV6-1 and TRBJ1-6; 7 nucleotides line up with TRBD1. This CDR3 comprises 14 residues. Trimming at V came to 6 bases and at J to 9 bases, leaving 8 bases not matched to a gene. Germline V CDR1 and CDR2: MNHNS, SASEGT. The CDR3 region is CASREGQIRSPLHF. The CDR3, as DNA: TGTGCCAGCAGGGAGGGACAGATCCGTTCACCCCTCCACTTT.

The chain employs TRBV12-3 or TRBV12-4 and TRBJ2-7; no reliable D call. Trimming shortened V by 3 bases and J by 3 bases, and 9 bases separated the two germline ends. The CDR3 is 13 amino acids. In DNA, the CDR3 is TGTGCCAGCAGTTTCGGCGGAAACTACGAGCAGTACGTC. Translation: CASSFGGNYEQYV.

This clonotype was picked up a small number of times. The chain joins TRBV20-1 to TRBJ2-3; D tentatively reads TRBD1 or TRBD2 (5 bases each). The CDR3 is made up of 13 amino acids. V shed 6 bases and J shed 5 bases, with 15 bases lying between them. CDR1 and CDR2 from the germline V gene are DFQATT and SNEGSKA (reference sequence). The CDR3 region has the DNA TGCAGTGCCTCCGGGACCCTCGGAGATACGCAGTATTTT. Translated, it gives CSASGTLGDTQYF.

There are many counts of this clonotype. The V gene is TRBV5-1, the J gene TRBJ2-1; D call uncertain. The CDR3 runs to 14 residues. The germline V and J ends were trimmed by 2 bases and 10 bases, with 16 bases remaining between them. Germline lookup yields CDR1 SGHRS and CDR2 YFSETQ. The CDR3 here is CASSFQPEIGEQFF. The CDR3 nucleotides read TGCGCCAGCAGCTTTCAACCGGAGATTGGAGAGCAGTTCTTC.

This clonotype was seen only a few times. This chain's CDR3 is CASNPAPPGWAGELFF. The CDR3 DNA follows: TGTGCCAGCAATCCAGCGCCCCCGGGGTGGGCCGGGGAGCTGTTTTTT. The chain carries TRBV6-1 and TRBJ2-2, with D maybe TRBD2 (5 bases). The CDR3 totals 16 residues. CDR1 MNHNS and CDR2 SASEGT come from the germline V gene. Trimming stripped 7 bases from V and 6 bases from J, with 21 bases between.

This clonotype was recorded many times. This chain links TRBV28 with TRBJ2-7; no definite D call. Per the germline V gene, CDR1 is MDHEN and CDR2 is SYDVKM. V lost 3 bases to trimming and J lost 8 bases, with 20 bases between them. The length of the CDR3 is 15 residues. Written as DNA, the CDR3 is TGTGCCAGCAGTTTTAGGTTGCAGCTGCCTGGACAGCAGTACTTC. It is translated as CASSFRLQLPGQQYF.

This clonotype was detected ten times or more. The J gene is TRBJ2-3, the V gene TRBV20-1; D gene unclear. The CDR3 has 14 amino acids. Germline-derived CDR1 and CDR2 are DFQATT and SNEGSKA (reference sequence). The germline V and J ends were trimmed by 1 base and 5 bases, with 13 bases remaining between them. The CDR3 bases are TGCAGTGCTAGAGGCCTACCCCCGGGAGATACGCAGTATTTT. Its protein product is CSARGLPPGDTQYF.

This clonotype occurred many times. The chain employs TRBV12-3 or TRBV12-4 and TRBJ2-7; maybe TRBD2 (5 bases). The CDR3 sequence is 15 residues long. The V and J ends lost 6 bases and 5 bases respectively, with 20 bases between them. CDR3 sequence (DNA): TGTGCCAGCAGCCCGCCCGGGGAGTACAGCCACGAGCAGTACTTC. Translated: CASSPPGEYSHEQYF.

In this sample, this clonotype turned up many times. The chain combines TRBV27 with TRBJ2-1, with D perhaps matching TRBD2 (5 bases). V was shortened by 7 bases and J by 8 bases, with 21 bases between the two germline ends. CDR1 is MNHEY, CDR2 SMNVEV, per germline (reference sequence). The CDR3 consists of 15 residues. Here the CDR3 DNA reads TGTGCCAGCACCTCCAGGTGGCTAGCTGGGGATGAGCAGTTCTTC. It specifies CASTSRWLAGDEQFF.

This chain uses TRBV28 with TRBJ1-5; TRBD1 is a possible D gene (6 bases). There are 14 residues in the CDR3. The germline V gene has CDR1 MDHEN and CDR2 SYDVKM. The germline V and J ends were trimmed by 0 bases and 7 bases, with 10 bases remaining between them. This CDR3 is CASSLWGASQPQHF. The CDR3 region has the DNA TGTGCCAGCAGTTTATGGGGGGCATCACAGCCCCAGCATTTT.